One and the same sample provided the 3 T cell receptor beta chains below, sequenced in a study of breast tumors, draining lymph nodes, adjacent tissues. MiXCR, applied by TCRdb to the multiplex PCR reads, yields one record per CDR3 protein. The repertoire includes about 15,000 distinct CDR3 sequences, approximately 50% of them detected once, and over 25% sits in the top ten. The sequencing sample was made of tumor-adjacent breast tissue. The receptors derive from a female donor with breast cancer. Some clones in this sample may be carry-over from other donors' samples.

By share of the sample, this clonotype is medium-sized (0.01 to 0.1%). The chain is built from TRBV15 and TRBJ1-5, with TRBD1 matching 8 bases. This CDR3 spans 15 amino acids. V was pared by 0 bases and J by 5 bases, with 3 bases of the junction left unmatched. Germline lookup yields CDR1 LNHNV and CDR2 YYDKDF (reference sequence). This CDR3 reads CATSRDPGGHQPQHF. DNA of the CDR3: TGTGCCACCAGCAGAGATCCAGGGGGCCATCAGCCCCAGCATTTT. Supplemented by reference TRBV15 and TRBJ1-5, the full variable domain reads DAMVIQNPRYQVTQFGKPVTLSCSQTLNHNVMYWYQQKSSQAPKLLFHYYDKDFNNEADTPDNFQSRRPNTSFCFLDIRSPGLGDTAMYLCATSRDPGGHQPQHFGDGTRLSIL.

The rearrangement links TRBV9 to TRBJ2-3, with a weak D call TRBD2 (6 bases). Trimming removed 0 bases at V and 6 bases at J, with 14 bases between. The CDR3 consists of 15 residues. Per germline, CDR1 SGDLS and CDR2 YYNGEE. In nucleotides, the CDR3 is TGTGCCAGCAGCGTAGGGGGACTCACGCTGGATACGCAGTATTTT. Its protein is CASSVGGLTLDTQYF.

By share of the sample, this clonotype is medium-sized. The chain combines TRBV7-9 with TRBJ2-7; TRBD1 agrees at 8 bases. The V gene end was trimmed by 4 bases and the J gene end by 5 bases; junction bases not matched to a gene: 7. Per germline, CDR1 SEHNR and CDR2 FQNEAQ (reference sequence). The CDR3 runs to 14 residues. In DNA form, the CDR3 reads TGTGCCAGCAGCTCGGACAGGGATATTAACGAGCAGTACTTC. It specifies CASSSDRDINEQYF.